Listed below are T cell receptor beta chains from one sample, sequenced in a study of OX40 agonist ivuxolimab in advanced cancers. The protocol was immunoSEQ multiplex PCR, while the TCRdb copy is restricted to in-frame clones and leaves out a portion. The profile shows tens of thousands of clones, approximately 85% of them singletons. The sequencing used CD4+ or CD8+ T cells sorted from blood, collected in a trial of the OX40 agonist ivuxolimab. The source of these receptors is an adult with an advanced solid tumor such as melanoma, head and neck, liver or kidney cancer. The conserved cysteine and the conserved F or W are not part of the CDR3 here. The order of the fields is J gene, D gene, V gene, CDR3 protein. A D gene is named only where the DNA matches it firmly.

>TRBJ2-1|.|TRBV10-3
AISESNRGFHNEQF
>TRBJ2-3|.|TRBV6-1
ASSEGAGSFLLPTDTQY
>TRBJ2-7|TRBD1|TRBV5-1
ASSLGGQGAYEQY
>TRBJ2-3|.|TRBV28
ASSVGGAKVDTQY
>TRBJ1-1|.|TRBV4-3
ASSQTPGWADTEAF
>TRBJ2-7|TRBD2|TRBV18
ASSPQSAGTTYEQY
>TRBJ1-3|.|TRBV7-8
ASSRHLTVPNSGNTIY
>TRBJ2-5|TRBD2|TRBV29-1
SVEDRGVVETQY
>TRBJ2-6|.|TRBV19
ASTWTVKSGANVLT
>TRBJ1-5|TRBD1|TRBV2
ASSEAGQGYQPQH
>TRBJ2-1|.|TRBV6-1
ASSDSDPGDEQF
>TRBJ2-3|.|TRBV27
ASSLWDGPNTQY
>TRBJ2-3|TRBD2|TRBV15
ATSKTSGGAEDTQY
>TRBJ2-3|.|TRBV6-5
ASSYVASRDTQY
>TRBJ1-1|.|TRBV25-1
ASSPVGMVWGRNTEAF
>TRBJ2-2|.|TRBV10-3
AITSEANTGELF
>TRBJ1-1|.|TRBV7-2
ASSAWTLQNTEAF
>TRBJ2-2|TRBD1|TRBV4-2
ASSQQTGGNTGELF
>TRBJ1-6|.|TRBV4-1
ASSPPGENSPLH
>TRBJ1-5|.|TRBV29-1
SVASDNQPQH
>TRBJ1-1|.|TRBV6-1
ASTYGQRNTEAF
>TRBJ1-2|.|TRBV6-5
ASSYAGGGVYGYT
>TRBJ1-1|.|TRBV6-5
ASSYSIDTEAF
>TRBJ1-6|.|TRBV4-2
ASSQDMTAGGSPLH
>TRBJ2-7|.|TRBV29-1
SVRTDPSSYEQY
>TRBJ1-2|.|TRBV14
ASRRTDSYGYT
>TRBJ1-4|.|TRBV7-3
ASSLGPSLGREKLF
>TRBJ2-2|.|TRBV5-1
ASKKSMGWDTGELF
>TRBJ2-1|.|TRBV9
ASSVDQGGYNEQF
>TRBJ2-3|.|TRBV7-8
ASSTGLTDTQY
>TRBJ1-5|.|TRBV6-5
ASSYSQGEQPQH
>TRBJ1-5|.|TRBV6-5
ASSPRSSSQPQH
>TRBJ1-4|.|TRBV6-5
ASSRLGSNEKLF
>TRBJ1-2|.|TRBV6-5
ASSYIRTGGNYGYT
>TRBJ2-5|.|TRBV30
AWGNGETQY
>TRBJ1-2|TRBD1|TRBV28
ASSSGQGYGYT
>TRBJ1-2|.|TRBV6-4
ASSEYSTGNYGYT
>TRBJ1-1|TRBD1|TRBV15
ATSPPGQGYMNTEAF
>TRBJ2-7|TRBD2|TRBV5-4
ASSLVTSGNYEQY
>TRBJ1-4|.|TRBV9
ASSVSTTNEKLF
>TRBJ2-3|.|TRBV5-4
ASSRQAPALEY
>TRBJ2-1|TRBD1|TRBV29-1
SSVGDRNYNEQF